This TCR beta chain was profiled in a study of cytomegalovirus exposure and HLA in healthy donors. As for the study in general: Early released data comprised about 84 million unique TCRs from HLA-typed donors. Findings and limits, study-wide: In a later analysis, about 17,000 TCR beta sequences were associated with HLA alleles at 0.05 false discovery rate. Being productive about 87% or about 30% of the time was typical of most TCR beta V segments in an earlier analysis.

In regard to this clone: Its specificity is not known.

Amplification used 60 Vbeta primers and 13 Jbeta primers. The table came from immunoSEQ multiplex PCR; TCRdb's copy has only in-frame clones and leaves some out. The profile covers 150,000 to 250,000 clones, with roughly 79% appearing a single time and 1.5% to 2% taken by the ten largest. The receptor comes from a man aged 25 to 45 in good health and CMV-seronegative. The specimen was PBMCs.

The CDR3 DNA reads TGTGCCAGCAGTTGGTTGACTAGCGCTATAGGGGGAGAGACCCAGTACTTC. Residues: CASSWLTSAIGGETQYF. This chain connects TRBV28 to TRBJ2-5, with 8 bases that match TRBD2. CDR1 and CDR2 (germline): MDHEN, SYDVKM. The CDR3 extends over 17 amino acids. With 4 bases clipped from V and 4 bases from J, the junction kept 14 bases outside the gene matches.